This TCR beta chain appears in the sequencing data of a study of shared clonotypes between healthy human individuals. CD45RO-negative, CCR7-selected cells formed the naive CD8 fraction, which excluded terminally differentiated effector memory CD45RA+ cells. TCRdb keeps only in-frame clones here, not all; method: immunoSEQ multiplex PCR. The sample has about 580,000 clones, roughly 98% seen once. CDR3 length: 14 amino acids. V was clipped by 4 bases and J by 8 bases; unmatched bases: 7. CDR1 is SGHRS and CDR2 is YFSETQ in the germline V gene. This TCR was sampled from a man in his thirties or forties in good health. The chain is built from TRBV5-1 and TRBJ1-3, with 9 bases fitting TRBD1. The specimen was naive CD8+ T cells sorted from blood. This chain's CDR3 is CASSPGTGRDTIYF. The CDR3 coding sequence is TGCGCCAGCAGCCCGGGGACAGGGAGGGACACCATATATTTT.